The text below deals with one T cell receptor (beta chain). The antigen is not known. This specimen comes from a study of T cells after posttransplantation cyclophosphamide. Study-level results: Skin or GI-infiltrating T cells shared few TRB sequences with blood.

TCRdb's table, derived via immunoSEQ multiplex PCR, lists solely in-frame clones and lacks some. The data hold about 10,000 clones, with around 95% observed a single time. The sequencing sample was made of naive CD8+ T cells sorted from PBMCs. This clonotype originated in a man aged 30-40 years in good health and a related stem cell transplant donor.

This CDR3 is CSAIDRDPEAFF. CDR3 nucleotide sequence: TGCAGCGCCATAGACAGGGACCCTGAAGCTTTCTTT. The rearrangement joins TRBV29-1 to TRBJ1-1; 7 bases line up with TRBD1. Germline CDR1 reads SQVTM; CDR2 reads ANQGSEA. There are 12 residues in the CDR3. Losses at the gene ends were 7 bases for V and 6 bases for J; bases not matched to a gene: 8.